These 26 T cell receptor beta chains originate from one sample sequenced in a study of cytomegalovirus exposure and HLA in healthy donors. Sequencing was performed with immunoSEQ multiplex PCR; in TCRdb, only in-frame clones are kept and a portion is missing. The sample includes about 73,000 clones, approximately 90% of them seen just once. The sequencing sample was made of PBMCs. These receptors were collected from a woman between 18 and 30 years old in good health and CMV-seropositive.

This clone was counted a single time. The chain has TRBV10-1 and TRBJ2-3; D is possibly TRBD1 (6 bases). The V end lost 9 bases, the J end lost 0 bases, and 16 bases lay between the germline ends. The CDR3 has 15 residues. Germline assignment: CDR1 WNHNN and CDR2 SYGVQD (reference sequence). DNA for the CDR3: TGCGCCAGTGCTTCAGGGGCGACTAGCACAGATACGCAGTATTTT. Translating it yields CASASGATSTDTQYF.

A single count supports this clone. The V gene is TRBV4-2, the J gene TRBJ2-7; TRBD1 matches at 11 bases. The CDR3 spans 15 residues. CDR1 and CDR2 from the germline V gene are LGHNA and YNFKEQ. Losses at the gene ends were 4 bases for V and 4 bases for J; bases not matched to a gene: 6. The CDR3 nucleotides are TGTGCCAGCAGCCCCGGACAGGGGGCTTATTACGAGCAGTACTTC. Encoded protein: CASSPGQGAYYEQYF.

This sequence joins TRBV27 and TRBJ1-5, with D hard to call. V was trimmed by 2 bases and J by 0 bases, leaving 8 bases between them. The CDR3 covers 15 residues. Germline CDR1 MNHEY, CDR2 SMNVEV (reference sequence). CDR3 residues: CASSLKPYSNQPQHF. The CDR3 DNA reads as TGTGCCAGCAGTTTAAAGCCTTATAGCAATCAGCCCCAGCATTTT.

This chain connects TRBV27 to TRBJ2-7; 9 bases are shared with TRBD1. Germline CDR1 MNHEY, CDR2 SMNVEV (reference sequence). The junction had 5 bases not matched to a gene; V was cut back by 3 bases and J by 5 bases. The CDR3 totals 14 residues. The CDR3 sequence is CASSFWDRVDEQYF. CDR3 DNA sequence: TGTGCCAGCAGTTTCTGGGACAGGGTCGACGAGCAGTACTTC.

V and J are TRBV6-1 and TRBJ2-7, with TRBD2 identical over 7 bases. After removal of 6 bases from V and 2 bases from J, the junction contained 4 bases not matched to a gene. This CDR3 has 13 amino acids. Germline V lookup: CDR1 MNHNS, CDR2 SASEGT. CDR3 sequence reads: CASRSGGAYEQYF. The CDR3 bases are TGTGCCAGCAGATCGGGAGGTGCCTACGAGCAGTACTTC.

The J gene is TRBJ2-7, the V gene TRBV7-9; tentative D call: TRBD2 (5 bases). V lost 2 bases, J lost 4 bases, and 12 bases lay in between. Germline-derived CDR1 and CDR2 are SEHNR and FQNEAQ (reference sequence). There are 14 residues in the CDR3. The CDR3 bases are TGTGCCAGCAGCTTAAACAGCGGCCCTTACGAGCAGTACTTC. Translating gives CASSLNSGPYEQYF.

The rearrangement joins TRBV30 to TRBJ2-2, with TRBD1 matching 7 bases. Germline V lookup: CDR1 GTSNPN, CDR2 SVGIG (reference sequence). V was pared by 3 bases and J by 6 bases, with 10 bases of the junction left unmatched. This CDR3 spans 15 amino acids. CDR3 amino acids: CAWRKPGGEAGELFF. CDR3 in DNA: TGTGCCTGGAGAAAGCCAGGGGGTGAGGCCGGGGAGCTGTTTTTT.

The V call is TRBV14, the J call TRBJ2-5, with TRBD2 matching 7 bases. The CDR3 extends over 15 amino acids. Looked up from germline, CDR1 is SGHDN and CDR2 is FVKESK. V shed 4 bases, J shed 2 bases, and the junction held 7 bases outside the gene matches. The CDR3 loop reads CASSRTPSGQETQYF. CDR3 bases: TGTGCCAGCAGCCGAACTCCTAGCGGTCAAGAGACCCAGTACTTC.

The gene calls are TRBV11-1 and TRBJ1-2; D call uncertain. Deletions cut 0 bases from V and 5 bases from J, with 10 bases between. CDR3 length: 14 amino acids. Germline lookup yields CDR1 SGHAT and CDR2 FQDESV (reference sequence). CDR3 residues: CASSLARESYGYTF. The CDR3 DNA sequence: TGTGCCAGCAGCTTAGCGCGTGAATCTTATGGCTACACCTTC.

This clone was recorded once. The chain links TRBV2 to TRBJ2-3; D is perhaps TRBD1 (5 bases). From germline, CDR1 is SNHLY and CDR2 FYNNEI. The V end lost 1 base, the J end lost 6 bases, and 11 bases lay between the germline ends. This CDR3 has 14 amino acids. The CDR3: CASSEGGNSDTQYF. The CDR3 bases are TGTGCCAGCAGTGAAGGGGGCAACTCCGATACGCAGTATTTT.

J is TRBJ2-2 and V is TRBV6-6; D gene ambiguous. Germline V gives CDR1 MNHNY, CDR2 SVGAGI (reference sequence). This CDR3 is built from 15 residues. V was trimmed by 2 bases and J by 2 bases, leaving 9 bases between them. CDR3 amino acids: CASSYLDTNTGELFF. The CDR3 nucleotides are TGTGCCAGCAGTTACCTTGACACCAACACCGGGGAGCTGTTTTTT.

The chain couples TRBV6-4 to TRBJ2-6; TRBD1 aligns across 8 bases. CDR3 length: 16 amino acids. Trimming cost V 3 bases and J 0 bases; bases outside gene matches: 1. Germline CDR1 MRHNA, CDR2 SNTAGT. The CDR3 sequence is CASSEGQVSGANVLTF. The DNA for the CDR3 is TGTGCCAGCAGTGAGGGACAGGTCTCTGGGGCCAACGTCCTGACTTTC.

The chain employs TRBV18 and TRBJ1-2; no firm D call. There are 14 residues in the CDR3. CDR1 is KGHSH and CDR2 is LQKENI in the germline V gene. V was cut by 0 bases and J by 4 bases, with 9 bases left in between. This CDR3 is CASSPPSVRYGYTF. Written as DNA, the CDR3 is TGTGCCAGCTCACCACCGTCAGTCCGCTATGGCTACACCTTC.

In DNA form, the CDR3 reads TGTGCCAGCAGCATGGGACAGGATAACACTGAAGCTTTCTTT. Translating gives CASSMGQDNTEAFF. The gene calls are TRBV9 and TRBJ1-1; 8 nucleotides line up with TRBD1. CDR1 and CDR2 (germline): SGDLS, YYNGEE. The ends lost 4 bases at V and 2 bases at J; junction bases unmatched: 4. CDR3 length: 14 amino acids.

V and J are TRBV6-4 and TRBJ2-1; 11 bases are a match to TRBD1. CDR1 is MRHNA, CDR2 SNTAGT, per germline. The CDR3 consists of 15 residues. The J segment lost 6 bases and the V segment lost 3 bases, leaving 4 bases of the junction unmatched. The CDR3: CASSESGTGGNEQFF. In nucleotides, the CDR3 is TGTGCCAGCAGTGAATCCGGGACAGGGGGCAATGAGCAGTTCTTC.

Remarks on this clone: The junction does not match germline at one end; this may be a read error. This chain joins TRBV7-7 and TRBJ2-5; D not resolved. There are 13 residues in the CDR3. Per the germline V gene, CDR1 is SSHAT and CDR2 is FNYEAQ (reference sequence). The CDR3: CASSLVLQETQYF. In DNA form, the CDR3 reads TGTGCTAGCAGCTTAGTGCTACAAGAGACCCAGTACTTC.

This clone occurred once. CDR3 residues: CASSESGQGSWETQYF. In nucleotides, the CDR3 is TGTGCCAGCAGTGAGTCGGGACAGGGGTCGTGGGAGACCCAGTACTTC. V usage is TRBV9 and J usage is TRBJ2-5; 10 nucleotides match TRBD1. With 5 bases clipped from V and 5 bases from J, the junction kept 12 bases outside the gene matches. There are 16 residues in the CDR3. Germline V gives CDR1 SGDLS, CDR2 YYNGEE.

V usage is TRBV11-1 and J usage is TRBJ2-7; a possible D gene is TRBD2 (6 bases). Germline CDR1 is SGHAT and CDR2 is FQDESV (reference sequence). V gave up 3 bases and J gave up 1 base, with 13 bases separating them. This CDR3 is 15 amino acids long. DNA of the CDR3: TGTGCCAGCAGCTTTTGGCGGGAAACGTCCTACGAGCAGTACTTC. It is translated as CASSFWRETSYEQYF. The full variable domain, in which reference TRBV11-1 and TRBJ2-7 provide the parts outside the CDR3, is EAEVAQSPRYKITEKSQAVAFWCDPISGHATLYWYRQILGQGPELLVQFQDESVVDDSQLPKDRFSAERLKGVDSTLKIQPAELGDSAMYLCASSFWRETSYEQYFGPGTRLTVT.

This rearrangement joins TRBV2 to TRBJ2-7, with a possible D match to TRBD2 (5 bases). CDR3 length: 13 amino acids. The germline V gene has CDR1 SNHLY and CDR2 FYNNEI. V lost 8 bases to trimming and J lost 6 bases, with 17 bases between them. CDR3 bases: TGTGCCAGCTTGGCCCGGGGAACCCGCGAGCAGTACTTC. It yields the protein CASLARGTREQYF.

The J gene is TRBJ2-5, the V gene TRBV19, with D tentatively TRBD2 (5 bases). Germline loops: CDR1 LNHDA, CDR2 SQIVND (reference sequence). This CDR3 region has 13 residues. V lost 5 bases, J lost 4 bases, and 11 bases lay in between. The CDR3 DNA reads as TGTGCCAGTAGTGGAGGAGTTGCAGAGACCCAGTACTTC. Its translation: CASSGGVAETQYF.

The CDR3 bases are TGTGCCAGTAGTAGGGGACAGCAAGAGACCCAGTACTTC. This gives the protein CASSRGQQETQYF. The rearrangement joins TRBV19 to TRBJ2-5, with 7 bases matching TRBD1. V shed 4 bases and J 2 bases; nucleotides not matched to a gene: 1. CDR1 is LNHDA and CDR2 is SQIVND in the germline V gene (reference sequence). The CDR3 contains 13 residues.

The V call is TRBV19, the J call TRBJ2-1; 8 nucleotides match TRBD1. Germline V gene lookup returns CDR1 LNHDA and CDR2 SQIVND (reference sequence). This CDR3 contains 19 residues. V trimming: 3 bases; J trimming: 0 bases; junction bases outside the gene matches: 13. Here the CDR3 DNA reads TGTGCCAGTAGTATCCAATCAGGGGGCTCTTCTTACTCCTACAATGAGCAGTTCTTC. Its protein product is CASSIQSGGSSYSYNEQFF.

The CDR3 loop is CASSSAGAPEQYF. In DNA form, the CDR3 reads TGTGCCAGCAGCTCAGCAGGGGCGCCGGAGCAGTACTTC. The chain employs TRBV7-2 and TRBJ2-7; possible D gene TRBD1, 6 bases. The CDR3 has 13 amino acids. Germline CDR1 reads SGHTA; CDR2 reads FQGNSA. Trimming cost V 4 bases and J 7 bases, with 14 bases left between them.

The rearrangement joins TRBV2 to TRBJ1-2; possibly TRBD1 for D (5 bases). CDR1 and CDR2 (germline): SNHLY, FYNNEI. The CDR3 contains 17 residues. The germline V and J ends were trimmed by 1 base and 3 bases, with 18 bases remaining between them. The CDR3 is CASSEVIIVRADYGYTF. As DNA, the CDR3 is TGTGCCAGCAGTGAAGTCATCATAGTCAGGGCTGACTATGGCTACACCTTC.

The chain has TRBV6-4 and TRBJ2-3, with D possibly TRBD1 on 6 matching bases. V was clipped by 3 bases and J by 4 bases, with 8 bases between them. Germline values: CDR1 MRHNA, CDR2 SNTAGT. This CDR3 contains 13 residues. The CDR3 sequence is CASSEPGADTQYF. In nucleotides, the CDR3 is TGTGCCAGCAGTGAACCAGGGGCAGATACGCAGTATTTT.

This chain links TRBV4-1 with TRBJ1-1; TRBD1 agrees at 8 bases. Germline V CDR1 and CDR2: MGHRA, YSYEKL. After removal of 2 bases from V and 8 bases from J, the junction contained 10 bases not matched to a gene. The CDR3 spans 15 residues. In DNA form, the CDR3 reads TGCGCCAGCAGCCAAAACACAGGGGGGGTGTGGGAAGCTTTCTTT. Its translation: CASSQNTGGVWEAFF.